The clone carrying this T cell receptor beta chain was observed a single time. Its antigen is not identified. The time point is: week 23, last vaccination. All doses held 300 ug of mutant IDH1 20-mer peptide, with topical imiquimod. V was shortened by 6 bases and J by 3 bases, with 15 bases between the two germline ends. The CDR3 spans 15 residues. This sample is part of a study of a mutant IDH1 vaccine in newly diagnosed glioma. Measured with immunoSEQ multiplex PCR; TCRdb has only the in-frame clones, and not every one. The repertoire holds about 43,000 clones, with 65% to 85% as singletons. The clonotype was recovered from a woman between 18 and 30 years old with glioma. Some clones in this sample may be carry-over from other donors' samples. This rearrangement joins TRBV23-1 to TRBJ1-5, with D tentatively TRBD1 (6 bases). TRBV23-1 is an ORF, and what it does is uncertain. The sequences come from PBMCs, collected from a glioma patient whose treatment included an IDH1 peptide vaccine. The CDR3 DNA reads TGCGCCAGCAGCACGAATGGGGGCCCCAATCAGCCCCAGCATTTT. The encoded protein is CASSTNGGPNQPQHF.